The 20 T cell receptor beta chains presented below share a single source sample, sequenced in a study of T cell changes during pregnancy in multiple sclerosis. Here immunoSEQ multiplex PCR was the method, and the copy in TCRdb shows in-frame clones only, minus some. This sample has fewer than 130,000 clones, with 80% to 95% found just once. This specimen consisted of peripheral blood, obtained after pregnancy. Source of these receptors: a female donor with multiple sclerosis, enrolled in a pregnancy study.

This clone has just a few counts. CDR3 residues: CAWSKGQGRTEAFF. The CDR3 DNA follows: TGTGCCTGGAGTAAGGGACAGGGGAGGACTGAAGCTTTCTTT. The chain carries TRBV30 and TRBJ1-1; 10 bases line up with TRBD1. Germline lookup yields CDR1 GTSNPN and CDR2 SVGIG (reference sequence). The V gene end was trimmed by 2 bases and the J gene end by 5 bases; junction bases not matched to a gene: 5. The CDR3 runs to 14 residues.

The chain combines TRBV29-1 with TRBJ2-1, with 7 nucleotides matching TRBD2. Trimming cost V 4 bases and J 2 bases; bases outside gene matches: 14. CDR1 is SQVTM and CDR2 is ANQGSEA in the germline V gene. The CDR3 has 17 residues. CDR3 DNA: TGCAGCGTTGGAGATCGGAGTCGGGGGGTCCCCTACAATGAGCAGTTCTTC. Translated, it gives CSVGDRSRGVPYNEQFF.

The rearrangement joins TRBV7-9 to TRBJ2-5; D is unclear. Trimming removed 2 bases at V and 2 bases at J, with 6 bases between. The CDR3 is 13 amino acids. Germline loops: CDR1 SEHNR, CDR2 FQNEAQ (reference sequence). The CDR3 sequence: CASSLFSQETQYF. The CDR3 nucleotides are TGTGCCAGCAGCTTATTCTCTCAAGAGACCCAGTACTTC.

On this clone: One end of the junction does not line up with germline, which may come from a read error. The CDR3 protein is CASNEAMAGRRQETQYF. The CDR3, as DNA: TGTGCCAGCAATGAAGCTATGGCGGGAAGACGCCAAGAGACCCAGTACTTC. The chain uses TRBV6-1 and TRBJ2-5, with D possibly matching TRBD2 (6 bases). Germline loops: CDR1 MNHNS, CDR2 SASEGT. The CDR3 covers 17 residues.

This clone showed up just once. The chain uses TRBV10-1 and TRBJ2-7; 7 nucleotides line up with TRBD1. The CDR3 spans 13 residues. The germline V gene encodes CDR1 WNHNN and CDR2 SYGVQD (reference sequence). J lost 0 bases, V lost 6 bases, and 2 bases had no gene match. The CDR3 sequence: CASSRDSSYEQYF. The CDR3 DNA reads TGCGCCAGCAGCCGGGACAGCTCCTACGAGCAGTACTTC.

The V call is TRBV7-3, the J call TRBJ2-7, with 10 bases identical to TRBD1. Germline trimming cut 3 bases from V and 6 bases from J; bases unmatched to any gene: 5. The length of the CDR3 is 14 residues. Germline CDR1 and CDR2: SGHTA and FQGTGA. The CDR3 spells CASSLGTGAAEQYF. In DNA, the CDR3 is TGTGCCAGCAGCTTGGGGACAGGGGCTGCCGAGCAGTACTTC.

V is TRBV10-2 and J is TRBJ2-2; maybe TRBD2 (6 bases). This CDR3 spans 16 amino acids. Germline CDR1 WSHSY, CDR2 SAAADI. Between the trimmed V and J ends, which lost 6 bases and 6 bases, there was a span of 20 bases. As DNA, the CDR3 is TGCGCCAGCAGCCAAGTCGATGGACTACGATCCGGGGAGCTGTTTTTT. Translated: CASSQVDGLRSGELFF.

This sequence joins TRBV6-1 and TRBJ1-5; D is undetermined. Germline V lookup: CDR1 MNHNS, CDR2 SASEGT. V shed 7 bases and J shed 2 bases, with 12 bases lying between them. The CDR3 runs to 14 residues. The CDR3 sequence is CASTNGWGNQPQHF. The CDR3 coding sequence is TGTGCCAGCACCAACGGGTGGGGCAATCAGCCCCAGCATTTT.

This sequence joins TRBV15 and TRBJ1-1, with TRBD1 matching over 8 bases. The CDR3 has 16 amino acids. Trimming removed 2 bases from V and 5 bases from J; junction bases left unmatched: 10. Germline CDR1 reads LNHNV; CDR2 reads YYDKDF (reference sequence). CDR3 in DNA: TGTGCCACCAGCAGAAGCTCGACAGGGGTTGGGACTGAAGCTTTCTTT. Translating it yields CATSRSSTGVGTEAFF.

V usage is TRBV18 and J usage is TRBJ2-7; D gene unclear. CDR1 is KGHSH and CDR2 is LQKENI in the germline V gene. The CDR3 covers 12 residues. Trimming left V 6 bases short and J 2 bases short, with 8 bases between. As DNA, the CDR3 is TGTGCCAGCTCCCCATCCGCCTACGAGCAGTACTTC. Its translation is CASSPSAYEQYF.

V gene TRBV27 combines with J gene TRBJ1-5; possibly TRBD1 for D (6 bases). In germline, CDR1 is MNHEY, CDR2 SMNVEV (reference sequence). Trimming took off 6 bases at V and 3 bases at J, with 12 bases between the two ends. The CDR3 runs 14 residues. The CDR3 region is CASSPTGFNQPQHF. For the CDR3, the DNA is TGTGCCAGCAGCCCTACAGGGTTCAATCAGCCCCAGCATTTT.

The V and J genes are TRBV6-1 and TRBJ1-3, with no clear D. The CDR3 length is 13 residues. V was cut by 1 base and J by 4 bases, with 5 bases left in between. Per the germline V gene, CDR1 is MNHNS and CDR2 is SASEGT. The CDR3 protein is CASSEDRGNTIYF. As DNA, the CDR3 is TGTGCCAGCAGTGAAGACCGGGGAAACACCATATATTTT.

Written as DNA, the CDR3 is TGTGCCAGCAGCTTCAGGGGCTACAATGAGCAGTTCTTC. This codes for CASSFRGYNEQFF. This sequence joins TRBV7-8 and TRBJ2-1, with D perhaps matching TRBD1 (6 bases). Germline CDR1 SGHVS, CDR2 FQNEAQ. The CDR3 is 13 residues long. The ends were cut back, 3 bases at V and 3 bases at J, with 6 bases in the middle.

The chain uses TRBV7-8 and TRBJ2-5, with no clear D. The CDR3 has 12 residues. Per the germline V gene, CDR1 is SGHVS and CDR2 is FQNEAQ. Trimming removed 1 base from V and 5 bases from J, with 5 bases in between. CDR3 bases: TGTGCCAGCAGCTTAGTATCTGAGACCCAGTACTTC. Its protein product is CASSLVSETQYF. Full variable domain (outside the CDR3, taken from reference TRBV7-8 and TRBJ2-5): GAGVSQSPRYKVAKRGQDVALRCDPISGHVSLFWYQQALGQGPEFLTYFQNEAQLDKSGLPSDRFFAERPEGSVSTLKIQRTQQEDSAVYLCASSLVSETQYFGPGTRLLVL.

For the CDR3, the DNA is TGTGCCAGCAGCTTAGTGGAGGGTTTCTACGAGCAGTACTTC. Residues: CASSLVEGFYEQYF. The rearrangement joins TRBV7-9 to TRBJ2-7, with D tentatively TRBD2 (6 bases). CDR1 is SEHNR, CDR2 FQNEAQ, per germline (reference sequence). The CDR3 has 14 residues. V gave up 1 base and J gave up 3 bases, with 10 bases separating them.

V and J are TRBV27 and TRBJ2-7; D is possibly TRBD2 (6 bases). CDR1 MNHEY and CDR2 SMNVEV come from the germline V gene (reference sequence). The CDR3 is 14 residues long. V shed 5 bases and J shed 8 bases, with 19 bases lying between them. The CDR3 loop is CASSPGTGTGQQYF. The CDR3 DNA sequence: TGTGCCAGCAGTCCCGGGACTGGCACTGGACAGCAGTACTTC.

V gene TRBV27 combines with J gene TRBJ2-7, with D perhaps TRBD2 (6 bases). V was shortened by 2 bases and J by 1 base, with 6 bases between the two germline ends. CDR3 length: 13 amino acids. CDR1 MNHEY and CDR2 SMNVEV come from the germline V gene (reference sequence). CDR3 sequence (DNA): TGTGCCAGCAGTTTACGGGGGTCCTACGAGCAGTACTTC. As protein: CASSLRGSYEQYF.

The V and J genes are TRBV6-6 and TRBJ1-6; D uncertain. The germline gives CDR1 MNHNY, CDR2 SVGAGI (reference sequence). The ends were cut back, 8 bases at V and 14 bases at J, with 7 bases in the middle. The CDR3 spans 9 residues. The DNA for the CDR3 is TGTGCCAGCGGTCAGACCCTCCACTTT. Translating gives CASGQTLHF.

This sequence joins TRBV2 and TRBJ2-5; D is perhaps TRBD1 (5 bases). Trimming pared 7 bases from V and 0 bases from J, leaving 9 bases between. Germline V CDR1 and CDR2: SNHLY, FYNNEI. This CDR3 has 13 amino acids. The CDR3 spells CASIETDQETQYF. CDR3 bases: TGTGCCAGCATAGAGACAGACCAAGAGACCCAGTACTTC. Full variable domain (remainder filled in from reference TRBV2 and TRBJ2-5): EPEVTQTPSHQVTQMGQEVILRCVPISNHLYFYWYRQILGQKVEFLVSFYNNEISEKSEIFDDQFSVERPDGSNFTLKIRSTKLEDSAMYFCASIETDQETQYFGPGTRLLVL.

The chain joins TRBV6-6 to TRBJ2-7, with TRBD1 as a possible D gene (5 bases). The CDR3 runs to 13 residues. Germline CDR1 reads MNHNY; CDR2 reads SVGAGI (reference sequence). The germline V and J ends were trimmed by 10 bases and 3 bases, with 16 bases remaining between them. CDR3 amino acids: CATQRGRYYEQYF. In nucleotides, the CDR3 is TGTGCCACCCAAAGGGGTCGATACTACGAGCAGTACTTC.